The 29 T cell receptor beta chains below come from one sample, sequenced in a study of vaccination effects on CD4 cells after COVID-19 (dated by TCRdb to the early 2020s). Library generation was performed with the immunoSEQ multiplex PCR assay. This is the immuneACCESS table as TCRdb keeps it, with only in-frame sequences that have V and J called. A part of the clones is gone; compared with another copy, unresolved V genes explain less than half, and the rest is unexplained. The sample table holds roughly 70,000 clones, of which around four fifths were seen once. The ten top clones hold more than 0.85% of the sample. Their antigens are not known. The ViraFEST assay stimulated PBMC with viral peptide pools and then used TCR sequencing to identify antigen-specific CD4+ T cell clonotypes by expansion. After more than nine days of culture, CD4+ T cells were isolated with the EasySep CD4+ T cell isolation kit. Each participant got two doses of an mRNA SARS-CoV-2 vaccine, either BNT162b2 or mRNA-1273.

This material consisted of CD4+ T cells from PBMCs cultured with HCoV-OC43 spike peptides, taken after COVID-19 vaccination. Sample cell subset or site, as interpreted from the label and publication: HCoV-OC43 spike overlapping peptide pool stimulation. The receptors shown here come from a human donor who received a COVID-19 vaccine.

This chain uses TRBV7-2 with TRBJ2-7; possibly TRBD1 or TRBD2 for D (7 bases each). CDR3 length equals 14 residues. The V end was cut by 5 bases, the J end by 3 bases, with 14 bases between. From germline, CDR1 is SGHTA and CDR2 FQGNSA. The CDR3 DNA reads TGTGCCAGCAGCGTAGGGGGGGACAGCTACGAGCAGTACGTC. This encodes CASSVGGDSYEQYV.

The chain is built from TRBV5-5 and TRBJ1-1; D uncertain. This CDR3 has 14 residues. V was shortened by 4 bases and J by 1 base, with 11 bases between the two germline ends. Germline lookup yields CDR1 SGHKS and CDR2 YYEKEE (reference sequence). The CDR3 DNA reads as TGTGCCAGCAGCCGACCCGACGGGAACACTGAAGCTTTCTTT. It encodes CASSRPDGNTEAFF. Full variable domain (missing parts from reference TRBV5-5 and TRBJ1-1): DAGVTQSPTHLIKTRGQQVTLRCSPISGHKSVSWYQQVLGQGPQFIFQYYEKEERGRGNFPDRFSARQFPNYSSELNVNALLLGDSALYLCASSRPDGNTEAFFGQGTRLTVV.

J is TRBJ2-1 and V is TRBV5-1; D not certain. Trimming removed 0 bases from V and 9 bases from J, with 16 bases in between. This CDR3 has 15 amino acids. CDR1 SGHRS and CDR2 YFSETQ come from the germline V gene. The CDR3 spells CASSLVGLGGTEQFF. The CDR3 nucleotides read TGCGCCAGCAGCTTGGTTGGTTTGGGCGGTACTGAGCAGTTCTTC.

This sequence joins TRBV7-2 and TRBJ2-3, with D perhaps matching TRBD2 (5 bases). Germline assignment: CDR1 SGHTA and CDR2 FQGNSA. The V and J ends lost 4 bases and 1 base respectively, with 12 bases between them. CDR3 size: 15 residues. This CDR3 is CASSSREGRTDTQYF. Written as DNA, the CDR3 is TGTGCCAGCAGCTCCCGGGAAGGACGCACAGATACGCAGTATTTT.

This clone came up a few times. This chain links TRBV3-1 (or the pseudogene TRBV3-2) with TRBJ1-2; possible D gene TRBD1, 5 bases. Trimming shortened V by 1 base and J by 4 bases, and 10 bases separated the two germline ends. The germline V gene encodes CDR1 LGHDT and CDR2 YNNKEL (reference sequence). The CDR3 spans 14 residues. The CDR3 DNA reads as TGTGCCAGCAGCCAAGCGTCAGGGCGCTATGGCTACACCTTC. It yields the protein CASSQASGRYGYTF.

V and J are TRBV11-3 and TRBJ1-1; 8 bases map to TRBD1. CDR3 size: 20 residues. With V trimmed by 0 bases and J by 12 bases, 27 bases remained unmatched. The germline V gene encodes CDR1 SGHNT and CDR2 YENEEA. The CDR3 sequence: CASSLDAPAGGKTAPHVTFF. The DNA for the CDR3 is TGTGCCAGCAGCTTAGATGCCCCCGCAGGGGGCAAAACCGCCCCGCATGTAACTTTCTTT.

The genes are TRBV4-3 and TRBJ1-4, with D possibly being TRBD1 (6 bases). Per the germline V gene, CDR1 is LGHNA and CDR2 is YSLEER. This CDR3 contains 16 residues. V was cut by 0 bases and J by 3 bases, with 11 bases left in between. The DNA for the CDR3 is TGCGCCAGCAGCCAAGACGGTAACAGGGCTAATGAAAAACTGTTTTTT. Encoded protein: CASSQDGNRANEKLFF.

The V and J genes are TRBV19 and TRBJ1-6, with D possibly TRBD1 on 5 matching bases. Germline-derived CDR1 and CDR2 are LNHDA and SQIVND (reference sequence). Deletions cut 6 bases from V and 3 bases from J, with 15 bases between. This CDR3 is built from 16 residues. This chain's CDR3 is CASSSGGLHYNSPLHF. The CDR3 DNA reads TGTGCCAGTAGCTCCGGGGGACTGCACTATAATTCACCCCTCCACTTT.

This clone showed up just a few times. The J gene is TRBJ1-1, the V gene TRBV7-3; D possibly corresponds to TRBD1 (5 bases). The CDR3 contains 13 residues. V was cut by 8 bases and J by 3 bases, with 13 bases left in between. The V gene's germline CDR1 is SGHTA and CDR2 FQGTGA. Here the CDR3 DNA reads TGTGCCAGCGGGAGGGGCTTTGACACTGAAGCTTTCTTT. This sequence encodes CASGRGFDTEAFF.

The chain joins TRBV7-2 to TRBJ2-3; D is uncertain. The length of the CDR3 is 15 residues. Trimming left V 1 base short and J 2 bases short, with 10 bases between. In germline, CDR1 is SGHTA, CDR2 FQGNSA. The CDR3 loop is CASSLGPGYTDTQYF. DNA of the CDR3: TGTGCCAGCAGCTTAGGTCCCGGGTACACAGATACGCAGTATTTT.

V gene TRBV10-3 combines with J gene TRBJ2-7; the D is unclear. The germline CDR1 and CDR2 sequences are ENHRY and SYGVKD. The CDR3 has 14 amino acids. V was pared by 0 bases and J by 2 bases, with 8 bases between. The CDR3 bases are TGTGCCATCAGTGAGTCCATAGAAACCTACGAGCAGTACGTC. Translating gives CAISESIETYEQYV.

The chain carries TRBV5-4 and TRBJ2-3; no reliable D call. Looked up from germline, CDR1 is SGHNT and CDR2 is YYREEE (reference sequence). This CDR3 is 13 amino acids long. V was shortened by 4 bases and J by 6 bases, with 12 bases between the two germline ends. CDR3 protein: CASSPRVVDTQYF. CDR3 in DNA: TGTGCCAGCAGCCCCCGTGTCGTTGATACGCAGTATTTT.

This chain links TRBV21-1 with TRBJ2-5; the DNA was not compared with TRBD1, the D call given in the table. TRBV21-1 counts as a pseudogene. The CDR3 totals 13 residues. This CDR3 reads CASSTWTAETQYF. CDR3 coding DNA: TGTGCCAGCAGCACATGGACAGCAGAGACCCAGTACTTC.

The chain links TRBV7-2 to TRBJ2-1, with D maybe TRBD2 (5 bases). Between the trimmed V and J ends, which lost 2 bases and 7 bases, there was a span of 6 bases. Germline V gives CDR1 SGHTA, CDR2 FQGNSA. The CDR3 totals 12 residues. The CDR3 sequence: CASSLTRNEQFF. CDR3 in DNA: TGTGCCAGCAGCTTAACTAGGAATGAGCAGTTCTTC.

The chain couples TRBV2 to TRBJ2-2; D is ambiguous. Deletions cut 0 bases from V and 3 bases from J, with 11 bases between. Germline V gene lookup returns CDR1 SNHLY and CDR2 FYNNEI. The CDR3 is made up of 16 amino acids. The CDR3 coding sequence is TGTGCCAGCAGTGAAGCGCGTGGGGTATACACCGGGGAGCTGTTTTTT. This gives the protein CASSEARGVYTGELFF.

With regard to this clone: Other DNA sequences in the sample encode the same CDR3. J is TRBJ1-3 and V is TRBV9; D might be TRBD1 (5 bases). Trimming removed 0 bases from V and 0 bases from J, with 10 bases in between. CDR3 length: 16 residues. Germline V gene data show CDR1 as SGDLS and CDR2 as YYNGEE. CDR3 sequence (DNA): TGTGCCAGCAGCGTAGTACCGGGGGGCTCTGGAAACACCATATATTTT. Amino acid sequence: CASSVVPGGSGNTIYF.

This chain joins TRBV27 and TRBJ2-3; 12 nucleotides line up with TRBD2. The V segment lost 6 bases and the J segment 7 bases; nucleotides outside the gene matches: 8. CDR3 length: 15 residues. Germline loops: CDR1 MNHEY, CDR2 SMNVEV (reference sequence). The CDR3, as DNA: TGTGCCAGCAGAAGCCTAGCGGGGGGGCAGTATACGCAGTATTTT. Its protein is CASRSLAGGQYTQYF.

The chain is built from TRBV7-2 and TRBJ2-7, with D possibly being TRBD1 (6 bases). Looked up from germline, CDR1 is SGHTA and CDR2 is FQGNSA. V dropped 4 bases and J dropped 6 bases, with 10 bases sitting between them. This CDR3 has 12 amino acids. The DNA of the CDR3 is TGTGCCAGCAGCTCCACAGGGTTCGAGCAGTACGTC. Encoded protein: CASSSTGFEQYV.

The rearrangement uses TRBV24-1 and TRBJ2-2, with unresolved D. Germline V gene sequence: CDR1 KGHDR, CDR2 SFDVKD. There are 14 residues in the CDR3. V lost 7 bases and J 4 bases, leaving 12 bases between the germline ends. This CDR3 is CATRGVGVTGELFF. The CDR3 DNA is TGTGCCACCAGGGGTGTGGGTGTCACCGGGGAGCTGTTTTTT.

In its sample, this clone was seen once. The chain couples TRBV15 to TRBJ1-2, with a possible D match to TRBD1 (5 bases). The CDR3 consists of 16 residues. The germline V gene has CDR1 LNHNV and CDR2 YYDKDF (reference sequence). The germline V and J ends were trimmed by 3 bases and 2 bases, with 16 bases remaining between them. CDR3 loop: CATSSHGGRLNYGYTF. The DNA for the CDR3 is TGTGCCACCAGCAGTCACGGGGGGAGGCTCAACTATGGCTACACCTTC.

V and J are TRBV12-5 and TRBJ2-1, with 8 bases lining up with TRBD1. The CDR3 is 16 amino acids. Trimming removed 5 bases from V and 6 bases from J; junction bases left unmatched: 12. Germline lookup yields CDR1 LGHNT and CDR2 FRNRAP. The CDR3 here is CASGMIPLGQGNEQFF. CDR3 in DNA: TGTGCTAGTGGTATGATACCCTTAGGACAGGGCAATGAGCAGTTCTTC.

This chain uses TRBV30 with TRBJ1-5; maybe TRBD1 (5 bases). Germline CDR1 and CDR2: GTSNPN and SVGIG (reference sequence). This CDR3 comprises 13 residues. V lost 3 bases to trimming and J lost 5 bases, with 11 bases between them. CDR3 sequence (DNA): TGTGCCTGGAGCTTAGGGGCATATCAGCCCCAGCATTTT. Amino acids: CAWSLGAYQPQHF.

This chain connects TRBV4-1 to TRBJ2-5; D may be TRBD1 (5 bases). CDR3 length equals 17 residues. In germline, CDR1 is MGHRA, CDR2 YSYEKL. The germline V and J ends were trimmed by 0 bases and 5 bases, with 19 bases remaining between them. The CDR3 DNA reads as TGCGCCAGCAGCCAAGAAAATTTCGGGCAGGGCTGGGAGACCCAGTACTTC. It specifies CASSQENFGQGWETQYF.

The CDR3 loop is CSAPGSWGYTF. CDR3 bases: TGCAGTGCCCCGGGCAGTTGGGGCTACACCTTC. The V gene is TRBV20-1, the J gene TRBJ1-2; D remains unclear. The length of the CDR3 is 11 residues. Germline loops: CDR1 DFQATT, CDR2 SNEGSKA (reference sequence). Deletions cut 6 bases from V and 8 bases from J, with 13 bases between.

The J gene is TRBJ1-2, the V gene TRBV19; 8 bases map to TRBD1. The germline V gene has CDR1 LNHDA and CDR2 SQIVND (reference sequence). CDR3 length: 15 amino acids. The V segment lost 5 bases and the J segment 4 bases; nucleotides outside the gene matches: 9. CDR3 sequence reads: CASSPPGDRIYGYTF. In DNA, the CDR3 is TGTGCCAGTAGTCCACCCGGGGACAGGATCTATGGCTACACCTTC.

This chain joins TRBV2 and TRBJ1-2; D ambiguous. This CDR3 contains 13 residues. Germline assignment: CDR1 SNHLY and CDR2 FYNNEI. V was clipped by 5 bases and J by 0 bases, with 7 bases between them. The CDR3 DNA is TGTGCCAGCAGTTCCGCCTCTAACTATGGCTACACCTTC. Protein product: CASSSASNYGYTF.

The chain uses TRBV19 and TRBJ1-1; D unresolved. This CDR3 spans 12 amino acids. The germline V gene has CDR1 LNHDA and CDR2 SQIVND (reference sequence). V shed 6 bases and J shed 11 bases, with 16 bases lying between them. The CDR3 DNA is TGTGCCAGTAGCCACAAGGAGCGCAAGGCTTTCTTT. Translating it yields CASSHKERKAFF.

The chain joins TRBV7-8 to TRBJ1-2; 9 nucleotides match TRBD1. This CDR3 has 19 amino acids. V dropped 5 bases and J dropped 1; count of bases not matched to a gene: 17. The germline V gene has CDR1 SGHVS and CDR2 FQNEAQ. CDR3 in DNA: TGTGCCAGCAGCCCACCGACAGGGGGGTCGAAGACCCTTAACTATGGCTACACCTTC. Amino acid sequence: CASSPPTGGSKTLNYGYTF.

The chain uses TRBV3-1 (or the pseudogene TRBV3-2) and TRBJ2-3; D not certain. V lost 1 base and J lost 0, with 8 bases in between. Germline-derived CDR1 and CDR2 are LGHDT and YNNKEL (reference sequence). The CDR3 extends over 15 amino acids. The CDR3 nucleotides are TGTGCCAGCAGCCAAGTGTACGTAAGCACAGATACGCAGTATTTT. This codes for CASSQVYVSTDTQYF.